Below are 20 T cell receptor beta chains sequenced from a single sample in a study of blood T cell repertoires in COVID-19. Sequencing was performed with immunoSEQ multiplex PCR; in TCRdb, only in-frame clones are kept and a portion is missing. The sample lists 150,000 to 200,000 clones; approximately 87% were seen once. The sequencing input was peripheral blood. The receptors come from a woman between 70 and 85 years old with COVID-19, enrolled during active disease.

Only one count was recorded for this clone. The genes are TRBV6-5 and TRBJ2-1; D unclear. The V end was cut by 3 bases, the J end by 8 bases, with 8 bases between. CDR1 is MNHEY and CDR2 is SVGAGI in the germline V gene. The CDR3 covers 12 residues. The CDR3 region is CASSYDGDEQFF. CDR3 in DNA: TGTGCCAGCAGTTATGACGGAGATGAGCAGTTCTTC.

V and J are TRBV5-5 and TRBJ1-5; 7 bases align to TRBD1. Germline assignment: CDR1 SGHKS and CDR2 YYEKEE (reference sequence). After removal of 4 bases from V and 0 bases from J, the junction contained 4 bases not matched to a gene. The CDR3 totals 15 residues. CDR3 amino acids: CASSRTGDSNQPQHF. CDR3 sequence (DNA): TGTGCCAGCAGCCGGACAGGCGATAGCAATCAGCCCCAGCATTTT.

This sequence joins TRBV6-5 and TRBJ1-2, with unresolved D. The CDR3 has 13 residues. From germline, CDR1 is MNHEY and CDR2 SVGAGI. The V end lost 0 bases, the J end lost 5 bases, and 7 bases lay between the germline ends. The CDR3 reads CASSYSHGYGYTF. The DNA for the CDR3 is TGTGCCAGCAGTTACTCGCACGGGTATGGCTACACCTTC.

The chain employs TRBV20-1 and TRBJ1-1; 12 bases are a match to TRBD1. The CDR3 extends over 15 amino acids. J was trimmed by 1 base and V by 3 bases; bases with no gene match: 3. Germline-derived CDR1 and CDR2 are DFQATT and SNEGSKA (reference sequence). CDR3 protein: CSASRDRGRNTEAFF. The CDR3 DNA sequence: TGCAGTGCTAGTAGGGACAGGGGGCGGAACACTGAAGCTTTCTTT.

This chain links TRBV5-4 with TRBJ2-7; 9 nucleotides match TRBD1. The CDR3 runs 15 residues. Germline V CDR1 and CDR2: SGHNT, YYREEE (reference sequence). V lost 3 bases to trimming and J lost 0 bases; unmatched junction nucleotides: 4. DNA for the CDR3: TGTGCCAGCAGCTCGGGACAGGGAGTCTCCTACGAGCAGTACTTC. Residues: CASSSGQGVSYEQYF. Full variable domain (rest looked up from reference TRBV5-4 and TRBJ2-7): ETGVTQSPTHLIKTRGQQVTLRCSSQSGHNTVSWYQQALGQGPQFIFQYYREEENGRGNFPPRFSGLQFPNYSSELNVNALELDDSALYLCASSSGQGVSYEQYFGPGTRLTVT.

This chain links TRBV19 with TRBJ2-2; 9 bases fit TRBD1. The CDR3 loop spans 15 amino acids. Trimming took 4 bases from V and 5 from J; bases not matched to a gene: 5. CDR1 and CDR2 (germline): LNHDA, SQIVND (reference sequence). The CDR3 DNA reads TGTGCCAGTAGTACCCGACAGGGGGAAACCGGGGAGCTGTTTTTT. Its translation is CASSTRQGETGELFF. Combining the CDR3 with reference TRBV19 and TRBJ2-2 gives the whole variable domain DGGITQSPKYLFRKEGQNVTLSCEQNLNHDAMYWYRQDPGQGLRLIYYSQIVNDFQKGDIAEGYSVSREKKESFPLTVTSAQKNPTAFYLCASSTRQGETGELFFGEGSRLTVL.

This clone has just one count. J is TRBJ1-4 and V is TRBV5-6; 7 bases agree with TRBD1. The CDR3 consists of 15 residues. Per germline, CDR1 SGHDT and CDR2 YYEEEE. Losses at the gene ends were 4 bases for V and 5 bases for J; bases not matched to a gene: 8. The DNA of the CDR3 is TGTGCCAGCAGCGGTACCGGGACAGTAAATGAAAAACTGTTTTTT. Encoded protein: CASSGTGTVNEKLFF.

The V and J genes are TRBV5-1 and TRBJ1-5; 7 positions agree with TRBD1. V lost 1 base and J lost 4; bases outside the gene matches: 5. The length of the CDR3 is 15 residues. In germline, CDR1 is SGHRS, CDR2 YFSETQ. The CDR3 here is CASSLQGTENQPQHF. The CDR3 bases are TGCGCCAGCAGCTTGCAAGGGACAGAAAATCAGCCCCAGCATTTT.

This chain joins TRBV6-5 and TRBJ2-2; tentatively, D is TRBD1 (5 bases). The ends were cut back, 4 bases at V and 2 bases at J, with 8 bases in the middle. CDR1 is MNHEY, CDR2 SVGAGI, per germline. The CDR3 has 14 amino acids. Here the CDR3 DNA reads TGTGCCAGCAGTTCCGACAGAAACACCGGGGAGCTGTTTTTT. Its translation is CASSSDRNTGELFF.

About this clone itself: This sample also contains other DNA sequences that code for the same CDR3. The chain has TRBV7-9 and TRBJ1-1; 9 bases agree with TRBD1. Losses at the gene ends were 1 base for V and 6 bases for J; bases not matched to a gene: 0. Germline V gene sequence: CDR1 SEHNR, CDR2 FQNEAQ (reference sequence). CDR3 length: 13 residues. As DNA, the CDR3 is TGTGCCAGCAGCTTAGGGACAGGGGCTGAAGCTTTCTTT. Translation: CASSLGTGAEAFF.

The genes are TRBV2 and TRBJ1-6, with TRBD1 as a possible D gene (5 bases). This CDR3 is built from 15 residues. Trimming removed 4 bases at V and 8 bases at J, with 15 bases between. The germline V gene has CDR1 SNHLY and CDR2 FYNNEI. The CDR3 is CASSGLGLVDSPLHF. As DNA, the CDR3 is TGTGCCAGCAGTGGGTTGGGGCTAGTGGATTCACCCCTCCACTTT.

This clone has only a few counts. The chain recombines TRBV11-1 with TRBJ2-3; D perhaps matches TRBD2 (7 bases). The CDR3 extends over 15 amino acids. Germline CDR1 SGHAT, CDR2 FQDESV (reference sequence). V was trimmed by 5 bases and J by 5 bases, leaving 17 bases between them. The CDR3 spells CASSNWGGPGDTQYF. The CDR3 nucleotides are TGTGCCAGCAGCAACTGGGGGGGGCCTGGAGATACGCAGTATTTT.

V gene TRBV12-2 combines with J gene TRBJ2-3; the table's D call of TRBD2 was not tested on the DNA. TRBV12-2 is a listed pseudogene. CDR3 length: 20 residues. CDR3 DNA sequence: TGTGCAAGTCGCCTACGATCCGGGACTACAGGGTTGAGTGGCACAGATACGCAGTATTTT. It specifies CASRLRSGTTGLSGTDTQYF.

The V and J genes are TRBV5-1 and TRBJ1-2, with D possibly being TRBD1 (6 bases). CDR3 length equals 15 residues. Germline V gene sequence: CDR1 SGHRS, CDR2 YFSETQ. V was cut by 4 bases and J by 0 bases, with 13 bases left in between. This chain's CDR3 is CASSLLGGPNYGYTF. The CDR3 DNA reads TGCGCCAGCAGCCTTCTCGGGGGGCCTAACTATGGCTACACCTTC.

This sequence joins TRBV11-2 and TRBJ2-5; 8 positions agree with TRBD1. V shed 0 bases, J shed 5 bases, and the junction held 5 bases outside the gene matches. There are 15 residues in the CDR3. Germline V gene sequence: CDR1 SGHAT, CDR2 FQNNGV. The CDR3 loop is CASSLEGRGLETQYF. The CDR3 DNA is TGTGCCAGCAGCTTAGAGGGCAGGGGGCTCGAGACCCAGTACTTC.

The chain uses TRBV4-2 and TRBJ2-7, with TRBD2 identical over 14 bases. V was pared by 0 bases and J by 5 bases, with 9 bases of the junction left unmatched. CDR3 length: 18 amino acids. Germline V gene lookup returns CDR1 LGHNA and CDR2 YNFKEQ. CDR3 residues: CASSQDWTSGGSGNEQYF. CDR3 DNA: TGTGCCAGCAGCCAAGATTGGACTAGCGGGGGGTCGGGGAACGAGCAGTACTTC.

This clone has only a few counts. The chain links TRBV19 to TRBJ1-1, with no clear D. This CDR3 comprises 15 residues. Trimming took 8 bases from V and 2 from J, leaving 18 bases between them. Germline CDR1 is LNHDA and CDR2 is SQIVND (reference sequence). The CDR3 here is CASSIDLVSNTEAFF. DNA of the CDR3: TGTGCCAGTTCTATCGACTTAGTAAGTAACACTGAAGCTTTCTTT. Full variable domain (rest looked up from reference TRBV19 and TRBJ1-1): DGGITQSPKYLFRKEGQNVTLSCEQNLNHDAMYWYRQDPGQGLRLIYYSQIVNDFQKGDIAEGYSVSREKKESFPLTVTSAQKNPTAFYLCASSIDLVSNTEAFFGQGTRLTVV.

J is TRBJ2-7 and V is TRBV11-2, with a tentative D call TRBD2 (5 bases). Trimming removed 6 bases from V and 3 bases from J, with 9 bases in between. This CDR3 comprises 12 residues. Germline assignment: CDR1 SGHAT and CDR2 FQNNGV. The DNA for the CDR3 is TGTGCCAGCAGTTCACTAGGCTACGAGCAGTACTTC. Its protein product is CASSSLGYEQYF.

The chain employs TRBV7-2 and TRBJ1-1, with a possible D match to TRBD1 (6 bases). The ends were cut back, 5 bases at V and 0 bases at J, with 13 bases in the middle. The CDR3 contains 15 residues. Germline V gives CDR1 SGHTA, CDR2 FQGNSA. The CDR3 is CASSQGPGMNTEAFF. The CDR3 DNA sequence: TGTGCCAGCAGCCAGGGGCCGGGTATGAACACTGAAGCTTTCTTT. Complete variable domain (other parts from reference TRBV7-2 and TRBJ1-1): GAGVSQSPSNKVTEKGKDVELRCDPISGHTALYWYRQSLGQGLEFLIYFQGNSAPDKSGLPSDRFSAERTGGSVSTLTIQRTQQEDSAVYLCASSQGPGMNTEAFFGQGTRLTVV.

The V call is TRBV14, the J call TRBJ2-2; D possibly corresponds to TRBD1 (6 bases). Deletions cut 5 bases from V and 6 bases from J, with 10 bases between. Per germline, CDR1 SGHDN and CDR2 FVKESK. This CDR3 contains 13 residues. Here the CDR3 reads CASSSQGPGELFF. CDR3 sequence (DNA): TGTGCCAGCAGCAGCCAGGGGCCCGGGGAGCTGTTTTTT. Combining the CDR3 with reference TRBV14 and TRBJ2-2 gives the whole variable domain EAGVTQFPSHSVIEKGQTVTLRCDPISGHDNLYWYRRVMGKEIKFLLHFVKESKQDESGMPNNRFLAERTGGTYSTLKVQPAELEDSGVYFCASSSQGPGELFFGEGSRLTVL.